This TCR beta chain was profiled in a study of CD8+ T cells in alopecia areata. Both peripheral blood and punch biopsies of lesional scalp skin were obtained from patients who had alopecia areata. Cell sorting on a FACSAria was used to separate CD4+ and CD8+ T cells from the PBMCs. Study-wide results and caveats: Lesional scalp, notably in alopecia totalis/universalis, had clonality above that of normal scalp. Compared with mice, patients displayed less clear TCR sharing, possibly for HLA-related reasons.

Points on this clone: Its target is unknown.

The authors extracted RNA and reverse transcribed it into cDNA as the sequencing template. The table came from immunoSEQ multiplex PCR; TCRdb's copy has only in-frame clones and leaves some out. The sample includes about 82,000 clones, just over 50% of them seen just once. The TCR was taken from a human donor with alopecia areata. The sequencing sample was made of NKG2D-high CD8+ T cells sorted from blood.

The CDR3 protein is CASSLERGNTEAFF. The CDR3 DNA reads TGTGCCAGCAGCTTGGAACGGGGTAACACTGAAGCTTTCTTT. The rearrangement uses TRBV5-6 and TRBJ1-1; D is undetermined. The germline CDR1 and CDR2 sequences are SGHDT and YYEEEE. V dropped 0 bases and J dropped 2 bases, with 8 bases sitting between them. This CDR3 has 14 residues.